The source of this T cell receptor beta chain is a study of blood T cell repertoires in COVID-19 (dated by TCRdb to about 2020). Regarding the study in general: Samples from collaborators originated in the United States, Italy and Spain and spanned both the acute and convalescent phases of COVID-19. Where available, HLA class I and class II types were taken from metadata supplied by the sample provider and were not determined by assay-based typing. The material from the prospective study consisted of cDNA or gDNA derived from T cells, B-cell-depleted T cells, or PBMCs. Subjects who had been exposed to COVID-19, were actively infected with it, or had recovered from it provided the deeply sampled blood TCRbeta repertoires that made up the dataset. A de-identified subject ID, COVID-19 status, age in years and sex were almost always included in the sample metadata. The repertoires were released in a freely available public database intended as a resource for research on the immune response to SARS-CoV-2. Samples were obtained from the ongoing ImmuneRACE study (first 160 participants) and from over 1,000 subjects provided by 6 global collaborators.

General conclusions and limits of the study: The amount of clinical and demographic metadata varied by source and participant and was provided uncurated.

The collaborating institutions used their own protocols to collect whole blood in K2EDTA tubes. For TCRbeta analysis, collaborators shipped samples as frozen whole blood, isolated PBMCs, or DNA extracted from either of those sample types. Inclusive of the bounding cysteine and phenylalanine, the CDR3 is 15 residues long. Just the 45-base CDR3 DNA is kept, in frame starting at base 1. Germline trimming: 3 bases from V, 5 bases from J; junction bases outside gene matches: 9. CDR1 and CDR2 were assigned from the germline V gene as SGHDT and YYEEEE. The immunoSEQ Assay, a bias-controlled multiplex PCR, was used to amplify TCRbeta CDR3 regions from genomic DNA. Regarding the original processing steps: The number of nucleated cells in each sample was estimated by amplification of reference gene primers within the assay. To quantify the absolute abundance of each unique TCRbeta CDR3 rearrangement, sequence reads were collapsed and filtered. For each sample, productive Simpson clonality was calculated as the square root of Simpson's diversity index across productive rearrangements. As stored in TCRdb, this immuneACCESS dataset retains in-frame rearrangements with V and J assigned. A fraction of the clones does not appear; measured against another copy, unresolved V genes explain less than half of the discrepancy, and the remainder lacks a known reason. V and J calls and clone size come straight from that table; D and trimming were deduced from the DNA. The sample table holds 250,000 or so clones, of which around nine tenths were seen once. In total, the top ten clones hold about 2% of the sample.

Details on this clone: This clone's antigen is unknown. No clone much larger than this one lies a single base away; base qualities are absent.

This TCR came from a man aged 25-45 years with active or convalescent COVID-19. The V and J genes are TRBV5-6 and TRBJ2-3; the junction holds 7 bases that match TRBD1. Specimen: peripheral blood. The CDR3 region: CASSSLTGSLDTQYF. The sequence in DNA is TGTGCCAGCAGCTCTTTGACAGGGAGTTTAGATACGCAGTATTTT.